This T cell receptor (beta chain) came from a study of blood T cell repertoires in COVID-19. On the study more broadly: There were acute and convalescent COVID-19 samples, and they came from the United States, Italy and Spain. From T cells, B-cell-depleted T cells, or PBMCs came the material, which was cDNA or gDNA.

The germline gives CDR1 GTSNPN, CDR2 SVGIG (reference sequence). This CDR3 comprises 13 residues. The germline V and J ends were trimmed by 4 bases and 0 bases, with 7 bases remaining between them. Under the authors' procedure: Estimated nucleated cell counts came from reference gene primer amplification. The protocol was immunoSEQ multiplex PCR, while the TCRdb copy is restricted to in-frame clones and leaves out a portion. Clone size and the V and J calls come from that table; the DNA yielded D and trimming. The sample lists roughly 230,000 clones; roughly 87% were seen once. The TCR comes from a woman aged 40 to 50 who had recovered from COVID-19. This rearrangement joins TRBV30 to TRBJ1-3; D remains unclear. The sequencing input was peripheral blood. CDR3 DNA: TGTGCCTGGATGCACGGCTCTGGAAACACCATATATTTT. As protein: CAWMHGSGNTIYF.